A selection of T cell receptor beta chains follows, all from one sample in a study of cytomegalovirus exposure and HLA in healthy donors. Only in-frame clones appear in the TCRdb table, and some are missing; sequencing was by immunoSEQ multiplex PCR. The sample lists around 100,000 clones; 70% were seen once. Sequencing was done on a sample of PBMCs. The receptors derive from a man aged 30 to 39 in good health and CMV-seropositive. Each CDR3 is given with its conserved first and last residue. The order of the fields is V gene, J gene, D gene, clone size, CDR3 length, CDR3 DNA, CDR3 protein. The D gene is left open where the match is weak. For some rows the clone size is stated as once, few or many, or as a class when expanded; others skip it.

V gene: TRBV10-3; J gene: TRBJ2-3; D gene: -; clone size: -; CDR3 length: 15; CDR3 DNA: TGTGCCGTACGCCGGGACAAGGAAGCGCCAGATACGCAGTATTTT; CDR3 protein: CAVRRDKEAPDTQYF
V gene: TRBV19; J gene: TRBJ2-2; D gene: -; clone size: -; CDR3 length: 15; CDR3 DNA: TGTGCCAGTAGTATAGTCGGGGGGAACACCGGGGAGCTGTTTTTT; CDR3 protein: CASSIVGGNTGELFF
V gene: TRBV6-6; J gene: TRBJ1-2; D gene: TRBD1; clone size: -; CDR3 length: 13; CDR3 DNA: TGTGCCAGCAGCCCGGGACAGGACTATGGCTACACCTTC; CDR3 protein: CASSPGQDYGYTF
V gene: TRBV5-1; J gene: TRBJ1-2; D gene: TRBD1; clone size: -; CDR3 length: 12; CDR3 DNA: TGCGCCAGCACCACGGACAGGCGGGGCTACACCTTC; CDR3 protein: CASTTDRRGYTF
V gene: TRBV7-9; J gene: TRBJ2-2; D gene: -; clone size: -; CDR3 length: 16; CDR3 DNA: TGTGCCAGCAGTTTTGACGGACTGGGGAACACCGGGGAGCTGTTTTTT; CDR3 protein: CASSFDGLGNTGELFF
V gene: TRBV7-3; J gene: TRBJ2-3; D gene: TRBD2; clone size: -; CDR3 length: 14; CDR3 DNA: TGTGCCAGCAGCTCGGGGACTAGCGCGGATACGCAGTATTTT; CDR3 protein: CASSSGTSADTQYF
V gene: TRBV7-9; J gene: TRBJ2-2; D gene: -; clone size: -; CDR3 length: 15; CDR3 DNA: TGTGCCAGCAGCTCGGGACTGGGCTCAGGCGGGGAGCTGTTTTTT; CDR3 protein: CASSSGLGSGGELFF
V gene: TRBV19; J gene: TRBJ2-1; D gene: TRBD1; clone size: -; CDR3 length: 13; CDR3 DNA: TGTGCCAGTACGGGACAGGTAAGGAATGAGCAGTTCTTC; CDR3 protein: CASTGQVRNEQFF
V gene: TRBV5-4; J gene: TRBJ2-7; D gene: -; clone size: -; CDR3 length: 15; CDR3 DNA: TGTGCCAGCAGCTTGCAAGGGGGGGGCCGCTACGAGCAGTACTTC; CDR3 protein: CASSLQGGGRYEQYF
V gene: TRBV7-9; J gene: TRBJ1-1; D gene: -; clone size: -; CDR3 length: 15; CDR3 DNA: TGTGCCAGCAGCTTAGCAGCACAGGGAGAAACTGAAGCTTTCTTT; CDR3 protein: CASSLAAQGETEAFF
V gene: TRBV27; J gene: TRBJ1-2; D gene: TRBD1; clone size: -; CDR3 length: 13; CDR3 DNA: TGTGCCAGCAGTTTGGGACAGGCGAATGGCTACACCTTC; CDR3 protein: CASSLGQANGYTF
V gene: TRBV5-4; J gene: TRBJ2-6; D gene: -; clone size: -; CDR3 length: 17; CDR3 DNA: TGTGCCAGCAGCTCCACAGCATACCGCTCTGGGGCCAACGTCCTGACTTTC; CDR3 protein: CASSSTAYRSGANVLTF
V gene: TRBV30; J gene: TRBJ1-1; D gene: TRBD1; clone size: -; CDR3 length: 13; CDR3 DNA: TGTGCCTGGAGCGTCCAGGGGGTGCTTGGAGCTTTCTTT; CDR3 protein: CAWSVQGVLGAFF
V gene: TRBV9; J gene: TRBJ2-2; D gene: -; clone size: -; CDR3 length: 14; CDR3 DNA: TGTGCCACAGGACAGTTTTCGAACACCGGGGAGCTGTTTTTT; CDR3 protein: CATGQFSNTGELFF
V gene: TRBV27; J gene: TRBJ1-1; D gene: -; clone size: -; CDR3 length: 12; CDR3 DNA: TGTGCCAGCAGTAGCAGGGTTACTGAAGCTTTCTTT; CDR3 protein: CASSSRVTEAFF
V gene: TRBV10-3; J gene: TRBJ1-3; D gene: -; clone size: -; CDR3 length: 12; CDR3 DNA: TGTGCCATCAGTGAGGGGCGAAACACCATATATTTT; CDR3 protein: CAISEGRNTIYF
V gene: TRBV28; J gene: TRBJ1-5; D gene: -; clone size: -; CDR3 length: 14; CDR3 DNA: TGTGCCAGCAGTTTGACAATCGCGAATCAACCCCAGCATTTT; CDR3 protein: CASSLTIANQPQHF
V gene: TRBV7-6; J gene: TRBJ2-1; D gene: TRBD2; clone size: -; CDR3 length: 15; CDR3 DNA: TGTGCCAGCAGCCCCGAGCGGGAGAATTGGGGTGAGCAGTTCTTC; CDR3 protein: CASSPERENWGEQFF
V gene: TRBV7-2; J gene: TRBJ1-5; D gene: -; clone size: -; CDR3 length: 13; CDR3 DNA: TGTGCCAGCAGCTTATATCCCAATCAGCCCCAGCATTTT; CDR3 protein: CASSLYPNQPQHF
V gene: TRBV9; J gene: TRBJ2-3; D gene: -; clone size: -; CDR3 length: 15; CDR3 DNA: TGTGCCAGCAGCGTAGCCGGGACTAGCACAGATACGCAGTATTTT; CDR3 protein: CASSVAGTSTDTQYF
V gene: TRBV7-9; J gene: TRBJ2-5; D gene: TRBD1; clone size: -; CDR3 length: 16; CDR3 DNA: TGTGCCAGCAGCCAAGGACAGGGGTCGCGTAAAGAGACCCAGTACTTC; CDR3 protein: CASSQGQGSRKETQYF
V gene: TRBV7-2; J gene: TRBJ1-2; D gene: -; clone size: -; CDR3 length: 15; CDR3 DNA: TGTGCCAGCACCGTGACTACCGGGACACCTTATGGCTACACCTTC; CDR3 protein: CASTVTTGTPYGYTF
V gene: TRBV6-1; J gene: TRBJ1-4; D gene: -; clone size: few; CDR3 length: 14; CDR3 DNA: TGTGCCAGCAGTGAAAGGGGGTTGGGGGAAAAACTGTTTTTT; CDR3 protein: CASSERGLGEKLFF
V gene: TRBV11-1; J gene: TRBJ1-1; D gene: TRBD1; clone size: -; CDR3 length: 14; CDR3 DNA: TGTGCCAGCAGCACCTCGACAGGGGTGGCTGAAGCTTTCTTT; CDR3 protein: CASSTSTGVAEAFF
V gene: TRBV2; J gene: TRBJ1-6; D gene: -; clone size: few; CDR3 length: 12; CDR3 DNA: TGTGCCAGCACACAGGAGAATTCACCCCTCCACTTT; CDR3 protein: CASTQENSPLHF
V gene: TRBV10-1; J gene: TRBJ2-1; D gene: -; clone size: once; CDR3 length: 15; CDR3 DNA: TGCGCCAGCAGTGAAAAGCAGGGCCGCTACAATGAGCAGTTCTTC; CDR3 protein: CASSEKQGRYNEQFF
V gene: TRBV6-5; J gene: TRBJ1-6; D gene: -; clone size: few; CDR3 length: 15; CDR3 DNA: TGTGCCAGCTCGACAAGGGGTAGTATCAGGTCACCCCTCCACTTT; CDR3 protein: CASSTRGSIRSPLHF
V gene: TRBV5-1; J gene: TRBJ1-3; D gene: TRBD1; clone size: -; CDR3 length: 16; CDR3 DNA: TGCGCCAGCAGCTCGGACAGGGGGCCGTCTGGAAACACCATATATTTT; CDR3 protein: CASSSDRGPSGNTIYF
V gene: TRBV7-3; J gene: TRBJ1-2; D gene: TRBD1; clone size: -; CDR3 length: 15; CDR3 DNA: TGTGCCAGCAGCCCCGGGACAGGAGGCAACTATGGCTACACCTTC; CDR3 protein: CASSPGTGGNYGYTF
V gene: TRBV6-1; J gene: TRBJ1-2; D gene: TRBD1; clone size: -; CDR3 length: 15; CDR3 DNA: TGTGCCAGCAGTGTGGGGGACAGGGCAGGCTATGGCTACACCTTC; CDR3 protein: CASSVGDRAGYGYTF
V gene: TRBV7-6; J gene: TRBJ1-3; D gene: -; clone size: few; CDR3 length: 15; CDR3 DNA: TGTGCCAGCAGCCGGGATCCTGGGCAGCGAAACACCATATATTTT; CDR3 protein: CASSRDPGQRNTIYF
V gene: TRBV5-4; J gene: TRBJ2-3; D gene: TRBD1; clone size: few; CDR3 length: 14; CDR3 DNA: TGTGCCAGCAGCCAGGACAGGGCCACAGATACGCAGTATTTT; CDR3 protein: CASSQDRATDTQYF
V gene: TRBV6-1; J gene: TRBJ1-1; D gene: -; clone size: few; CDR3 length: 15; CDR3 DNA: TGTGCCAGCAGTAAGGGGGGGGTTCTGAACACTGAAGCTTTCTTT; CDR3 protein: CASSKGGVLNTEAFF
V gene: TRBV7-2; J gene: TRBJ2-3; D gene: TRBD2; clone size: -; CDR3 length: 12; CDR3 DNA: TGTGCCAGCAGCCCCGGTCGACTAGCTAAGTATTTT; CDR3 protein: CASSPGRLAKYF
V gene: TRBV7-6; J gene: TRBJ2-5; D gene: TRBD2; clone size: -; CDR3 length: 16; CDR3 DNA: TGTGCCAGCAGCTTCCTGTCGGCGGGGGGTAAAGAGACCCAGTACTTC; CDR3 protein: CASSFLSAGGKETQYF
V gene: TRBV10-3; J gene: TRBJ2-3; D gene: -; clone size: few; CDR3 length: 16; CDR3 DNA: TGTGCCATCAGTGAGTCGGGAAGGGGCCGTACAGATACGCAGTATTTT; CDR3 protein: CAISESGRGRTDTQYF
V gene: TRBV27; J gene: TRBJ1-4; D gene: TRBD1; clone size: -; CDR3 length: 14; CDR3 DNA: TGTGCCAGCAGTTTCCGGACAGGGGTTGAAAAACTGTTTTTT; CDR3 protein: CASSFRTGVEKLFF
V gene: TRBV30; J gene: TRBJ1-2; D gene: -; clone size: -; CDR3 length: 14; CDR3 DNA: TGTGCCTGGAGCCAGCGTCGTATTAACTATGGCTACACCTTC; CDR3 protein: CAWSQRRINYGYTF
V gene: TRBV5-1; J gene: TRBJ1-1; D gene: -; clone size: few; CDR3 length: 14; CDR3 DNA: TGCGCCAGCGAGTCGGGGGTGCAAAGCACTGAAGCTTTCTTT; CDR3 protein: CASESGVQSTEAFF
V gene: TRBV30; J gene: TRBJ2-7; D gene: -; clone size: -; CDR3 length: 13; CDR3 DNA: TGTGCCTGGAGTGTGTCGGGGAACTACGAGCAGTACTTC; CDR3 protein: CAWSVSGNYEQYF
V gene: TRBV30; J gene: TRBJ2-3; D gene: TRBD2; clone size: -; CDR3 length: 13; CDR3 DNA: TGTGCCTGGAGTGTGACTAGCTCGGGTACGCAGTATTTT; CDR3 protein: CAWSVTSSGTQYF
V gene: TRBV6-4; J gene: TRBJ1-1; D gene: -; clone size: few; CDR3 length: 14; CDR3 DNA: TGTGCCAGCAGCCCCAGCAGGGGGAACACTGAAGCTTTCTTT; CDR3 protein: CASSPSRGNTEAFF
V gene: TRBV5-1; J gene: TRBJ1-6; D gene: -; clone size: -; CDR3 length: 13; CDR3 DNA: TGCGCCAGCAGCTTGGAACTGAATTCACCCCTCCACTTT; CDR3 protein: CASSLELNSPLHF